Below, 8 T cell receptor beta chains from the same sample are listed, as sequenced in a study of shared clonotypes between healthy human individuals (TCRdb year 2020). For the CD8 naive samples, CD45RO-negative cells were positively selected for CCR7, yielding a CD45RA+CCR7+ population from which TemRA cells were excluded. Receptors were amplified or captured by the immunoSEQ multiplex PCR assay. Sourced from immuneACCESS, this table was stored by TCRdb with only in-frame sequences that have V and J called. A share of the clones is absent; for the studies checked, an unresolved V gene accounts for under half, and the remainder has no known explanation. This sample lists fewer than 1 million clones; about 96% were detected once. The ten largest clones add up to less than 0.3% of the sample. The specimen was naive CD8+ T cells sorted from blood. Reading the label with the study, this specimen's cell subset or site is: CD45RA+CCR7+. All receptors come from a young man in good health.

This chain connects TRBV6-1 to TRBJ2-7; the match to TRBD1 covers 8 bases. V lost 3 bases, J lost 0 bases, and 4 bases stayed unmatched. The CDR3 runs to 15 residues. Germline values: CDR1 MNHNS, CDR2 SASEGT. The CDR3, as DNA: TGTGCCAGCAGTGAGAGACAGGGGAGCTCCTACGAGCAGTACTTC. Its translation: CASSERQGSSYEQYF.

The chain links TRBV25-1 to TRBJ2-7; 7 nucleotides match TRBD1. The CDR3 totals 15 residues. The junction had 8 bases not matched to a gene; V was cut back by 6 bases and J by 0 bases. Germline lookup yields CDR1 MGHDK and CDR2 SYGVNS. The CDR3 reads CASSPPGQPSYEQYF. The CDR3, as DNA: TGTGCCAGCAGCCCACCGGGACAGCCCTCCTACGAGCAGTACTTC.

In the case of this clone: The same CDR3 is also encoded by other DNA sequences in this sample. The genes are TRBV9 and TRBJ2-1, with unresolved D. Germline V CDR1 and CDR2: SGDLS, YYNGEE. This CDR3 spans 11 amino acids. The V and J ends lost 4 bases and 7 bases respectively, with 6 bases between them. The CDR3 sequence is CASSPGNEQFF. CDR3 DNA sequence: TGTGCCAGCAGCCCCGGGAATGAGCAGTTCTTC.

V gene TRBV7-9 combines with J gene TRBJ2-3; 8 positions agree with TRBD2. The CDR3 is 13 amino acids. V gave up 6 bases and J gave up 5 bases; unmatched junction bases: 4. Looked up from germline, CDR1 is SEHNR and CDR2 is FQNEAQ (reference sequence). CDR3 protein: CASRTSVKDTQYF. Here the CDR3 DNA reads TGTGCCAGCAGGACTAGCGTCAAAGATACGCAGTATTTT. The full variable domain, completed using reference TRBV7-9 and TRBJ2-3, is DTGVSQNPRHKITKRGQNVTFRCDPISEHNRLYWYRQTLGQGPEFLTYFQNEAQLEKSRLLSDRFSAERPKGSFSTLEIQRTEQGDSAMYLCASRTSVKDTQYFGPGTRLTVL.

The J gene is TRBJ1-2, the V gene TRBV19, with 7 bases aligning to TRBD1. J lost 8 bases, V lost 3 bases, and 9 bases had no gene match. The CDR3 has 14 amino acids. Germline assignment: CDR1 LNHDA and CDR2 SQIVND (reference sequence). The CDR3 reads CASSIARTGEGYTF. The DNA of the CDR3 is TGTGCCAGTAGTATTGCCAGGACAGGAGAAGGCTACACCTTC.

The CDR3 bases are TGCGCCAGCAGCTTCAGGACAGGGGGGAACACTGAAGCTTTCTTT. As protein: CASSFRTGGNTEAFF. The gene calls are TRBV5-1 and TRBJ1-1; 10 bases match TRBD1. Per the germline V gene, CDR1 is SGHRS and CDR2 is YFSETQ. Germline trimming cut 2 bases from V and 1 base from J; bases unmatched to any gene: 2. The CDR3 is 15 residues long.

The CDR3 coding sequence is TGTGCCAGCAGGGACAGGGGGCGCCCCGATGAAAAACTGTTTTTT. Its protein is CASRDRGRPDEKLFF. The chain links TRBV2 to TRBJ1-4; 11 nucleotides agree with TRBD1. V was clipped by 6 bases and J by 6 bases; unmatched bases: 6. The CDR3 is made up of 15 amino acids. Germline lookup yields CDR1 SNHLY and CDR2 FYNNEI.

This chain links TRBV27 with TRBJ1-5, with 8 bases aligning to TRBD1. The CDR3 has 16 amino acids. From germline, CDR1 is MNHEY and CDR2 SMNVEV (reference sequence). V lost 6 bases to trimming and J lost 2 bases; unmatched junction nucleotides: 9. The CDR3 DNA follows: TGTGCCAGCAGGGGGGCAGGGGGCAGTGGCAATCAGCCCCAGCATTTT. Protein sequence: CASRGAGGSGNQPQHF.